These 14 T cell receptor beta chains share one sample of origin, sequenced in a study of cytomegalovirus exposure and HLA in healthy donors. Primers for the PCR totalled 60 Vbeta and 13 Jbeta. TCRdb's copy holds only in-frame clones and misses some; the assay was immunoSEQ multiplex PCR. The sample has 160,000 or so clones; around 81% are singletons. Material for sequencing was PBMCs. The receptors originated from a woman between 45 and 60 years old in good health and CMV-seronegative.

This clone has just a few counts. The chain is built from TRBV30 and TRBJ1-2; D gene uncertain. Germline values: CDR1 GTSNPN, CDR2 SVGIG (reference sequence). V was trimmed by 0 bases and J by 8 bases, leaving 22 bases between them. The CDR3 is made up of 16 amino acids. DNA for the CDR3: TGTGCCTGGAGTGTAGATTTTCGCCCGGGGAAGGGAGGCTACACCTTC. The encoded protein is CAWSVDFRPGKGGYTF.

This clone was observed once. The J gene is TRBJ2-1, the V gene TRBV9; 8 bases align to TRBD2. The junction had 9 bases not matched to a gene; V was cut back by 0 bases and J by 4 bases. The CDR3 covers 17 residues. CDR1 and CDR2 from the germline V gene are SGDLS and YYNGEE. The CDR3: CASSVVGAGVSYNEQFF. The CDR3 DNA reads as TGTGCCAGCAGCGTAGTAGGAGCGGGAGTCTCTTACAATGAGCAGTTCTTC.

The rearrangement links TRBV5-1 to TRBJ2-2; D ambiguous. The CDR3 loop spans 13 amino acids. The V end lost 4 bases, the J end lost 7 bases, and 11 bases lay between the germline ends. Per the germline V gene, CDR1 is SGHRS and CDR2 is YFSETQ. CDR3 residues: CASSGGQVGELFF. The CDR3 DNA sequence: TGCGCCAGCAGCGGTGGGCAAGTCGGGGAGCTGTTTTTT.

The V and J genes are TRBV5-4 and TRBJ2-7, with 7 bases aligning to TRBD1. Germline CDR1 and CDR2: SGHNT and YYREEE (reference sequence). V trimming: 4 bases; J trimming: 5 bases; junction bases outside the gene matches: 6. This CDR3 is 13 amino acids long. The CDR3 spells CASSRTGINEQYF. Here the CDR3 DNA reads TGTGCCAGCAGCCGGACAGGTATCAACGAGCAGTACTTC.

The genes are TRBV6-1 and TRBJ2-2, with a tentative D call TRBD1 (6 bases). CDR1 and CDR2 (germline): MNHNS, SASEGT. This CDR3 is built from 15 residues. The V gene lost 6 bases and the J gene lost 1 base, with 12 bases spanning the gap. CDR3 bases: TGTGCCAGCAGATCCAGGGGAGAGAACACCGGGGAGCTGTTTTTT. As protein: CASRSRGENTGELFF.

This chain joins TRBV7-7 and TRBJ2-1; 8 nucleotides agree with TRBD1. The CDR3 totals 14 residues. Losses at the gene ends were 5 bases for V and 4 bases for J; bases not matched to a gene: 4. Germline assignment: CDR1 SSHAT and CDR2 FNYEAQ (reference sequence). Here the CDR3 reads CASSATGAYNEQFF. CDR3 DNA sequence: TGTGCCAGCAGCGCGACAGGGGCATACAATGAGCAGTTCTTC.

The chain uses TRBV6-5 and TRBJ1-1; 7 nucleotides agree with TRBD1. The V gene's germline CDR1 is MNHEY and CDR2 SVGAGI. V lost 6 bases and J lost 7; bases outside the gene matches: 8. This CDR3 has 13 residues. CDR3 sequence reads: CASSMGQLHEAFF. CDR3 DNA: TGTGCCAGCAGCATGGGACAGCTCCATGAAGCTTTCTTT.

The rearrangement joins TRBV7-9 to TRBJ1-2; TRBD1 agrees at 7 bases. The CDR3 is 14 amino acids. V was pared by 1 base and J by 5 bases, with 4 bases of the junction left unmatched. The germline V gene encodes CDR1 SEHNR and CDR2 FQNEAQ (reference sequence). The CDR3 protein is CASSLESGGYGYTF. The CDR3 region has the DNA TGTGCCAGCAGCTTAGAATCAGGGGGTTATGGCTACACCTTC.

The V and J genes are TRBV4-1 and TRBJ2-7, with D possibly being TRBD2 (6 bases). The CDR3 is 13 amino acids. V dropped 5 bases and J dropped 3 bases, with 11 bases sitting between them. Germline V gene sequence: CDR1 MGHRA, CDR2 YSYEKL. The CDR3 is CASSEGTVYEQYF. CDR3 DNA sequence: TGCGCCAGCAGCGAAGGGACTGTCTACGAGCAGTACTTC.

This chain joins TRBV28 and TRBJ2-3, with 13 nucleotides matching TRBD2. The germline V gene encodes CDR1 MDHEN and CDR2 SYDVKM. This CDR3 has 20 amino acids. V lost 2 bases to trimming and J lost 0 bases; unmatched junction nucleotides: 11. CDR3 sequence (DNA): TGTGCCAGCAGTTTAGGGGGAGGGACTAGCGGGATACATAGCACAGATACGCAGTATTTT. Translated: CASSLGGGTSGIHSTDTQYF.

The rearrangement joins TRBV4-3 to TRBJ2-5, with unresolved D. The end of the DNA aligns better with TRBJ2-7, so the J call may be wrong. The length of the CDR3 is 15 residues. CDR1 is LGHNA, CDR2 YSLEER, per germline. CDR3 loop: CASSQDNDGAYEQYF. The CDR3 region has the DNA TGCGCCAGCAGCCAAGATAACGACGGAGCCTACGAGCAGTACTTC.

This chain links TRBV4-2 with TRBJ2-1; D gene unclear. Trimming left V 3 bases short and J 4 bases short, with 4 bases between. The CDR3 contains 12 residues. In germline, CDR1 is LGHNA, CDR2 YNFKEQ. CDR3 amino acids: CASSHSYNEQFF. The CDR3 bases are TGTGCCAGCAGCCATTCATACAATGAGCAGTTCTTC.

CDR3 bases: TGTGCCAGCAGCCCCCAGGGGCACTCAAACACCATATATTTT. Amino acid sequence: CASSPQGHSNTIYF. The chain has TRBV7-2 and TRBJ1-3, with D tentatively TRBD1 (6 bases). The V gene's germline CDR1 is SGHTA and CDR2 FQGNSA. Trimming cost V 5 bases and J 6 bases, with 14 bases left between them. This CDR3 has 14 amino acids.

In its sample, this clone was seen once. The rearrangement joins TRBV21-1 to TRBJ1-1; TRBD1 is taken as the D call from the table, unchecked against the DNA. TRBV21-1 constitutes a pseudogene. The CDR3 runs 19 residues. CDR3 sequence reads: CASSIQLLQGYLMNTEAFF. The CDR3 coding sequence is TGTGCCAGCAGCATTCAACTTTTACAGGGCTATTTGATGAACACTGAAGCTTTCTTT.